This TCR beta chain was found in a study of blood T cell repertoires in COVID-19. Study summary: The samples span acute and convalescent COVID-19 from the United States, Italy and Spain.

Profiling relied on immunoSEQ multiplex PCR, and the TCRdb table lists in-frame clones only, not all of them. This sample has fewer than 300,000 clones, with around 85% found just once. Trimming at V came to 3 bases and at J to 4 bases, leaving 7 bases not matched to a gene. Per germline, CDR1 SGHKS and CDR2 YYEKEE (reference sequence). The length of the CDR3 is 16 residues. Sequencing input: peripheral blood. The rearrangement links TRBV5-5 to TRBJ2-1; 10 bases are shared with TRBD2. The TCR comes from a human donor with COVID-19, enrolled during active disease. The donor label of this sample is uncertain. CDR3 DNA sequence: TGTGCCAGCAGCTCCGACGGACTAGCGGAATACAATGAGCAGTTCTTC. It codes for CASSSDGLAEYNEQFF.